This TCR beta chain is from a study of blood T cell repertoires in COVID-19. Background on the study: Acute and convalescent COVID-19 samples came from the United States, Italy and Spain. Nucleic acid was either cDNA or gDNA, and it came from T cells, B-cell-depleted T cells, or PBMCs.

In the original analysis: For nucleated cells, counts were estimated from reference gene primer amplification. Sequencing was performed with immunoSEQ multiplex PCR; in TCRdb, only in-frame clones are kept and a portion is missing. V, J and clone size reflect that table, while D and trimming were determined from the DNA. This sample yields some 180,000 clones, of which approximately 80% are seen a single time; under 15% belongs to the top ten. With 4 bases clipped from V and 3 bases from J, the junction kept 2 bases outside the gene matches. The germline V gene encodes CDR1 MNHEY and CDR2 SMNVEV (reference sequence). The CDR3 has 16 amino acids.

The TCR originated in a human donor in a cohort sampled during active COVID-19. The chain combines TRBV27 with TRBJ2-1, with 14 bases that match TRBD2. Sample: peripheral blood. The CDR3 loop reads CASSSTSGRGYNEQFF. CDR3 coding DNA: TGTGCCAGCAGTTCGACTAGCGGGAGGGGCTACAATGAGCAGTTCTTC.